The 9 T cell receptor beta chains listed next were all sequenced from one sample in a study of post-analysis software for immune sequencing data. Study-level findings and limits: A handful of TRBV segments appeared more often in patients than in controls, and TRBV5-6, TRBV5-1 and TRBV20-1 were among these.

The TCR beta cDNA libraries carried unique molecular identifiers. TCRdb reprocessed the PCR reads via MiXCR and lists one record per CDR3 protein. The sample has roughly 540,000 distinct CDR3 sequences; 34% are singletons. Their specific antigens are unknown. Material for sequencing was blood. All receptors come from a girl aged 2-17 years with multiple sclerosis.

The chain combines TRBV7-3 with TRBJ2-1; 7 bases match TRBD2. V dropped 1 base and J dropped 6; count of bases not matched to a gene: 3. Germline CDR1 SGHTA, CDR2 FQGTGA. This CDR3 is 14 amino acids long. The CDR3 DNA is TGTGCCAGCAGCTTAATTGGGGAGGGCAATGAGCAGTTCTTC. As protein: CASSLIGEGNEQFF.

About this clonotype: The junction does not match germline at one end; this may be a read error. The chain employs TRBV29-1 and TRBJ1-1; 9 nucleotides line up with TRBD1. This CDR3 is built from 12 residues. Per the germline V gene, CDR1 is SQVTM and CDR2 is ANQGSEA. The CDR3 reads CSAGTGNNEAFF. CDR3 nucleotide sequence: TGCAGCGCAGGGACAGGGAACAATGAAGCTTTCTTT.

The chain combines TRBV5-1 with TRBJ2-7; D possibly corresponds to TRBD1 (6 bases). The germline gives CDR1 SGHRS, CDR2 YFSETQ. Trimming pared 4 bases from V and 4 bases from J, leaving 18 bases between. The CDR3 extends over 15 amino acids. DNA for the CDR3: TGCGCCAGCAGCACAGAGTCCCGGGACATTTACGAGCAGTACTTC. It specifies CASSTESRDIYEQYF.

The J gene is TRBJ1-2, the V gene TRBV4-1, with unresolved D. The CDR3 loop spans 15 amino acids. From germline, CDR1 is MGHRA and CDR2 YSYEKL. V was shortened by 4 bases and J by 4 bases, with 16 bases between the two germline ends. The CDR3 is CASSPFGDSPYGYTF. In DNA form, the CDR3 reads TGCGCCAGCAGCCCCTTTGGGGATTCCCCCTATGGCTACACCTTC.

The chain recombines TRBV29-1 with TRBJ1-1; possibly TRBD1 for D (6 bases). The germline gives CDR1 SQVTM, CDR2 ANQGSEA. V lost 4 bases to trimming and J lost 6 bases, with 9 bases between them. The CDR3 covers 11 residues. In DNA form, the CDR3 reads TGCAGCGTTGTACGGACAGCTGAAGCTTTCTTT. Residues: CSVVRTAEAFF.

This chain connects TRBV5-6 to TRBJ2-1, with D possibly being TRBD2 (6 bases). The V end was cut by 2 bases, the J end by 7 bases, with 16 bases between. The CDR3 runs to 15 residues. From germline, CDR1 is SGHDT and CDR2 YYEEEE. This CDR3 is CASSFLGGKFNEQFF. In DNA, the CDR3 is TGTGCCAGCAGCTTTCTTGGGGGGAAGTTTAATGAGCAGTTCTTC.

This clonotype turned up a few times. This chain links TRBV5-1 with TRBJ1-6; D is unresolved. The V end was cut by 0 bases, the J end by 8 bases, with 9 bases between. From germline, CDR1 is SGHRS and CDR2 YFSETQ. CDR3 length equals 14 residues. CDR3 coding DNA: TGCGCCAGCAGCTTGGCGTCTCCCCATTCACCCCTCCACTTT. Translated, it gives CASSLASPHSPLHF.

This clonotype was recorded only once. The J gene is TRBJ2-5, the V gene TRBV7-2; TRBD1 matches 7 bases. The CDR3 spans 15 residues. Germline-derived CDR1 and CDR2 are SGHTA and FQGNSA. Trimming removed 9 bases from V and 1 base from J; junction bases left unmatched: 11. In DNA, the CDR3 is TGTGCCAGTAGCCCCACGGGACAGCTCCAAGAGACCCAGTACTTC. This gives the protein CASSPTGQLQETQYF.

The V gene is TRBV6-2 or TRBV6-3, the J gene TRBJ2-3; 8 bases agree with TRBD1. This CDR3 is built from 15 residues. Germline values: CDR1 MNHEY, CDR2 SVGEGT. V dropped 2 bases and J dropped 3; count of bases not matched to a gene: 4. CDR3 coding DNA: TGTGCCAGCAGTTACCCCGGACAGGGTACAGATACGCAGTATTTT. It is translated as CASSYPGQGTDTQYF.